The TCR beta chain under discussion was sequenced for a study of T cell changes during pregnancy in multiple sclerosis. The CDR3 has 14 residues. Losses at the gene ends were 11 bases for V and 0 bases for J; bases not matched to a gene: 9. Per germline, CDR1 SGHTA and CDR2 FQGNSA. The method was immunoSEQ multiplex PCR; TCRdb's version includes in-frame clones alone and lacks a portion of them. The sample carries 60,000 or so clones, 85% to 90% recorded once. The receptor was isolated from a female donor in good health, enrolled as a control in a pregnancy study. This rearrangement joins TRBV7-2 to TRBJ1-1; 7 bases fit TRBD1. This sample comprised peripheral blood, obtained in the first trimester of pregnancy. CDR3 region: CAGKGDSMNTEAFF. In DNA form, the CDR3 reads TGTGCCGGAAAGGGGGACAGCATGAACACTGAAGCTTTCTTT.